The present T cell receptor beta chain was sequenced within a study of PD-L1 blockade in urothelial cancer. Study as a whole: The patients first took atezolizumab in about 2014, receiving 1,200 mg intravenously every 3 weeks.

V was clipped by 5 bases and J by 14 bases; unmatched bases: 11. The V gene's germline CDR1 is SNHLY and CDR2 FYNNEI. The CDR3 is made up of 13 amino acids. Documented time point: pretreatment peripheral blood. Every PCR got spiked synthetic TCR analog templates. The method was immunoSEQ multiplex PCR; TCRdb's version includes in-frame clones alone and lacks a portion of them. Of about 39,000 clones in the sample, about nine tenths are singletons; the top ten hold around 11%. The sequencing here drew on PBMCs, taken around atezolizumab (anti-PD-L1) treatment. The TCR sequence derives from a woman aged 55 to 70 with urothelial cancer. The J gene is TRBJ2-1, the V gene TRBV2; 8 bases agree with TRBD1. The CDR3 region has the DNA TGTGCCAGCAGTATGGACAGGGCCTATAAAAAGTTCTTC. The encoded protein is CASSMDRAYKKFF.